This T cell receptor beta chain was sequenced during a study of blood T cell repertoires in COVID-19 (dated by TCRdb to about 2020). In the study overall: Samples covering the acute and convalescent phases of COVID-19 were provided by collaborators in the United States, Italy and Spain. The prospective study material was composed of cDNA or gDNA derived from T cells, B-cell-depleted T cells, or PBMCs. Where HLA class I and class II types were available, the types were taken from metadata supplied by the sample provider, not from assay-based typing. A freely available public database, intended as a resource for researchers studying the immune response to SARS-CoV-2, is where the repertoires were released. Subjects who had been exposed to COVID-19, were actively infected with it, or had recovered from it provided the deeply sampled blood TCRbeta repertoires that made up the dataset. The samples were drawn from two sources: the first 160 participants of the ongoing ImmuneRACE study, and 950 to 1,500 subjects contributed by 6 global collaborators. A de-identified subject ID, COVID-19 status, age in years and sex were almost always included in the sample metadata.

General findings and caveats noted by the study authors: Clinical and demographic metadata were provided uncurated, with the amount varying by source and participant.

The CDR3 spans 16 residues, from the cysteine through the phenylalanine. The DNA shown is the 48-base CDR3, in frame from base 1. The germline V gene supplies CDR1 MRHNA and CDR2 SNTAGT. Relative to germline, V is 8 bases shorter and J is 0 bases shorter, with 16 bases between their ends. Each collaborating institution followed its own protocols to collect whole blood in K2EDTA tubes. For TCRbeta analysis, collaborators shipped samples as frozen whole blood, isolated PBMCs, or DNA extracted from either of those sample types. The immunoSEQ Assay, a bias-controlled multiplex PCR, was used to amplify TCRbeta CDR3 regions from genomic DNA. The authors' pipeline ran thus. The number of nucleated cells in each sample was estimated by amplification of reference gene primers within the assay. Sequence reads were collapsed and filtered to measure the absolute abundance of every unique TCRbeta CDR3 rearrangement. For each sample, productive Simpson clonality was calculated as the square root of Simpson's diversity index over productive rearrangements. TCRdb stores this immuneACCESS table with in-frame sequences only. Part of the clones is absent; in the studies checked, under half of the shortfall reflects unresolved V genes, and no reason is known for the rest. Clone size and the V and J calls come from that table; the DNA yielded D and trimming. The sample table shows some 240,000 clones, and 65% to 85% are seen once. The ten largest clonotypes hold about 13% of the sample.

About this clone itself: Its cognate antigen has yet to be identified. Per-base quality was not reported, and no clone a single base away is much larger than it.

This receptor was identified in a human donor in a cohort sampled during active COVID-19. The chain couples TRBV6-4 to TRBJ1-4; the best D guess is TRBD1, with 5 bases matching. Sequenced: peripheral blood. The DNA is TGTGCCAGCCGCAGGGAAAGTTCCGCAACTAATGAAAAACTGTTTTTT. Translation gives CASRRESSATNEKLFF.